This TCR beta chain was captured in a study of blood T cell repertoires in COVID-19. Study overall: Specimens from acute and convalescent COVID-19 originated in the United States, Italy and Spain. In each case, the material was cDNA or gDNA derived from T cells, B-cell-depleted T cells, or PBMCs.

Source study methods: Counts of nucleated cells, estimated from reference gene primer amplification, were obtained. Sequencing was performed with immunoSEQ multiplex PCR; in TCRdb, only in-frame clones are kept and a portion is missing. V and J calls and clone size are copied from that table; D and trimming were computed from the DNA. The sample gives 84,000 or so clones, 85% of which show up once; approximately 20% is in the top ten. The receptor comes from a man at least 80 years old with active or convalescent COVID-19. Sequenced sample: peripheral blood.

In DNA form, the CDR3 reads TGCAGCGTTTTAGCCGGGGGAGAGACCCAGTACTTC. This codes for CSVLAGGETQYF. The rearrangement joins TRBV29-1 to TRBJ2-5; perhaps TRBD2 as D (6 bases). The CDR3 loop spans 12 amino acids. Germline V gene data show CDR1 as SQVTM and CDR2 as ANQGSEA. With 5 bases removed from V and 4 bases from J, the gap between germline ends came to 11 bases.